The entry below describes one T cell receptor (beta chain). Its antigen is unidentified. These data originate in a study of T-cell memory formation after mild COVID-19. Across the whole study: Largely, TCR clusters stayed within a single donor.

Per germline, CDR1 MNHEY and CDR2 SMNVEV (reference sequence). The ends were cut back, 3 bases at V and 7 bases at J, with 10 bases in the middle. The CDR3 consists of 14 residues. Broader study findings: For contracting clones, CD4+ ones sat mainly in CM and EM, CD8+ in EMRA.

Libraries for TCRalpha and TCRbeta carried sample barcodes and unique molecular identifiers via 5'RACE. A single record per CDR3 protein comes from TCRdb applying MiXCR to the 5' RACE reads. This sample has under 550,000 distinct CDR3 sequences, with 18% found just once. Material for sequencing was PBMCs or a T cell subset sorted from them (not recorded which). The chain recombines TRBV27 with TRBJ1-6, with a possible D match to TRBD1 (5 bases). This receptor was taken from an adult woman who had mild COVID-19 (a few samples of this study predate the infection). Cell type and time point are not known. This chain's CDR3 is CASSFGGDNSPLHF. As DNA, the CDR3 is TGTGCCAGCAGTTTCGGGGGAGACAATTCACCCCTCCACTTT.